Listed below are T cell receptor beta chains from one sample, sequenced in a study of T-cell reconstitution after alpha-beta-depleted transplantation in children. TCRdb re-analysed the PCR reads in MiXCR, keeping a single row per CDR3 protein. The data hold 230,000 or so distinct CDR3 sequences, with 7.5% to 10% observed a single time. The sample here was PBMCs from the stem cell graft donor, taken from the stem cell graft. The origin of the receptors is a human donor who donated a stem cell graft to a child with SCID. The CDR3 runs from the conserved cysteine through the conserved F or W. A D gene is named only where the DNA matches it firmly. Rows may omit the clone size; those that give it use once, few, many or a size class.

clone size,J gene,V gene,D gene,CDR3 DNA,CDR3 protein
many,TRBJ2-2,TRBV20-1,-,TGCAGTGCTGCCAGGGCCCAGATTACCGGGGAGCTGTTTTTT,CSAARAQITGELFF
many,TRBJ2-1,TRBV5-1,-,TGCGCCAGCAGCTTAGACCCCCGAGACAATGAGCAGTTCTTC,CASSLDPRDNEQFF
many,TRBJ1-2,TRBV12-3/TRBV12-4,-,TGTGCCAGCAGTTTAGACTGGAAGGAGTCAGGGGGCTACACCTTC,CASSLDWKESGGYTF
many,TRBJ1-1,TRBV20-1,TRBD1,TGCAGTGCTAGAGATCCCCCCGGGACAGGGGGGTATGAAGCTTTCTTT,CSARDPPGTGGYEAFF
many,TRBJ2-1,TRBV4-3,TRBD1,TGCGCCAGCAGCCATCTATGGGGGACAGGGGACGCAAATGAGCAGTTCTTC,CASSHLWGTGDANEQFF
many,TRBJ2-7,TRBV3-1,-,TGTGCCAGCAGCCCAACCGGGACGGTATCCTACGAGCAGTACTTC,CASSPTGTVSYEQYF
-,TRBJ2-7,TRBV28,-,TGTGCCAGCGGATCCGCCTTTGAGCAGTACTTC,CASGSAFEQYF
once,TRBJ1-1,TRBV5-1,-,TGCGCCAGCAGCCCCCAGGACAGCACTGAAGCTTTCTTT,CASSPQDSTEAFF
-,TRBJ1-4,TRBV12-3/TRBV12-4,-,TGTGCCAGCAGTTTAGCAGGACAGCCTCCAAATGAAAAACTGTTTTTT,CASSLAGQPPNEKLFF
many,TRBJ1-2,TRBV7-9,-,TGTGCCAGCAGCTTATCACGAGGGGGCTACACCTTC,CASSLSRGGYTF
many,TRBJ2-1,TRBV2,TRBD1,TGTGCCAGCAGCCAACAGGGGTGGGTGGGCAATGAGCAGTTCTTC,CASSQQGWVGNEQFF
few,TRBJ1-5,TRBV4-3,-,TGCGCCAGCAGCCAAGATACCCGATCCGGGGGTCAGCCCCAGCATTTT,CASSQDTRSGGQPQHF
many,TRBJ2-7,TRBV12-3/TRBV12-4,-,TGTGCCAGCACTCCGGGACTGAGCTCCTACGAGCAGTACTTC,CASTPGLSSYEQYF
many,TRBJ2-2,TRBV5-4,-,TGTGCCAGCAGCGAGACAGGTGGCCTGAACACCGGGGAGCTGTTTTTT,CASSETGGLNTGELFF
many,TRBJ1-6,TRBV27,-,TGTGCCAGCAGTTTGACCGAACAGGGCCCAAGGGTCTCACCCCTCCACTTT,CASSLTEQGPRVSPLHF
many,TRBJ2-1,TRBV7-9,TRBD2,TGTGCCAGCAGCTATTCTGGTTTAGCGGGACTCTACAATGAGCAGTTCTTC,CASSYSGLAGLYNEQFF
many,TRBJ2-7,TRBV5-1,TRBD1,TGCGCCAGCAGCCCCCGCGCGGGACAGGGTTACGAGCAGTACTTC,CASSPRAGQGYEQYF
many,TRBJ1-6,TRBV20-1,TRBD1,TGCAGTGCTAGAGAAGGGATCCGGGACAGCTCACCCCTCCACTTT,CSAREGIRDSSPLHF
many,TRBJ2-1,TRBV12-3/TRBV12-4,-,TGTGCCAGCAGTTTGGTCCACAATGAGCAGTTCTTC,CASSLVHNEQFF
-,TRBJ1-1,TRBV20-1,TRBD1,TGCTGCGCCCGTGCCCACAGGGGGGAAAGTAGAGCTGAAGCTTTCTTT,CCARAHRGESRAEAFF
few,TRBJ1-4,TRBV12-3/TRBV12-4,-,TGTACCAGCTGTCCCCACCGGGACGCAGGTCTTCCCAATGAAAAACTGTTTTTT,CTSCPHRDAGLPNEKLFF
medium-sized,TRBJ2-2,TRBV20-1,-,TGCAGTGCTCCCGGCCGGAACACCGGGGAGCTGTTTTTT,CSAPGRNTGELFF
many,TRBJ1-1,TRBV7-8,-,TGTGCCAGCAGCCAAGGTGGCCCTGAAGCTTTCTTT,CASSQGGPEAFF
many,TRBJ1-1,TRBV20-1,-,TGCAGTGCTAGAGCGGGGAACACTGAAGCTTTCTTT,CSARAGNTEAFF
many,TRBJ1-2,TRBV12-3/TRBV12-4,-,TGTGCCAGCAGTGGCTGGACGGGGGATAACTATGGCTACACCTTC,CASSGWTGDNYGYTF
few,TRBJ1-2,TRBV12-3/TRBV12-4,-,TGTGCCAGCAGGCGCCCCGGTCTCTACACCTTC,CASRRPGLYTF
many,TRBJ1-1,TRBV18,-,TGTGCCAGCAGTCCCGAGATGAACACTGAAGCTTTCTTT,CASSPEMNTEAFF
many,TRBJ1-1,TRBV20-1,TRBD1,TGCAGTGCTCCCCGACAGGGGGGGTACACTGAAGCTTTCTTT,CSAPRQGGYTEAFF
many,TRBJ2-1,TRBV20-1,TRBD2,TGCAGTGCTAGTCGAGGGGCGGGGGGGCACAATGAGCAGTTCTTC,CSASRGAGGHNEQFF
many,TRBJ2-1,TRBV2,-,TGTGCCAGCAGTGTTGGGCTGAGCTCCTACAATGAGCAGTTCTTC,CASSVGLSSYNEQFF
many,TRBJ2-2,TRBV7-3,-,TGTGCCAGCAGCTTAACCCTTCCCGCCGGGGAGCTGTTTTTT,CASSLTLPAGELFF
many,TRBJ2-3,TRBV5-1,-,TGCGCCAGCAGCTTCGCGAATACGCAGTATTTT,CASSFANTQYF